The rows below give T cell receptor beta chains drawn from one sample of a study of immune heterogeneity within non-small cell lung tumors. TCRdb ran MiXCR on the multiplex PCR reads and lists one entry per CDR3 protein. The top ten hold around 4.3% of the sample, which has over 10,000 distinct CDR3 sequences, under 25% seen once. The sample was lung tumor tissue. Receptors were obtained from a man aged 60 to 69 with non-small cell lung cancer. The CDR3 runs from the conserved cysteine through the conserved F or W. A D gene is named only where the DNA matches it firmly. Clone size is not always given. Where it is, it says once, few, many or a class for expanded clones.

d_call,j_call,clone_size,v_call,cdr3_nt,cdr3_aa
-,TRBJ1-1,medium-sized,TRBV24-1,TGTGCCACAGGCCCAGCAGGCAAGAACACTGAAGCTTTCTTT,CATGPAGKNTEAFF
-,TRBJ1-4,-,TRBV7-6,TGTGCCAGCAGCCCCAACCACCCCAGGGGTGAAAAACTGTTTTTT,CASSPNHPRGEKLFF
-,TRBJ2-3,medium-sized,TRBV12-3/TRBV12-4,TGTGCCAGCGGGAGGTTCGCGACAGATACGCAGTATTTT,CASGRFATDTQYF
-,TRBJ1-4,medium-sized,TRBV20-1,TGCAGTGCTAGAGATGTTTTAGGGGCTGAAAAACTGTTTTTT,CSARDVLGAEKLFF
-,TRBJ1-1,medium-sized,TRBV30,TGTGCCTGGAGTTTGCAATTGGTCGAAGCTTTCTTT,CAWSLQLVEAFF
-,TRBJ1-4,medium-sized,TRBV6-1,TGTGCCAGCGTCCGCGGTAATGAAAAACTGTTTTTT,CASVRGNEKLFF
TRBD2,TRBJ2-4,medium-sized,TRBV19,TGTGCCAGTAGTATCGCGGGGGTGAAGGGAAACATTCAGTACTTC,CASSIAGVKGNIQYF
-,TRBJ1-6,medium-sized,TRBV6-1,TGTGCCACCACTCTCTTAGAAGCCAGTAATTCACCCCTCCACTTT,CATTLLEASNSPLHF
-,TRBJ2-1,-,TRBV6-4,TGTGCCAGCAGTGACGATGGGGACCCAAGGAATGAGCAGTTCTTC,CASSDDGDPRNEQFF
-,TRBJ1-5,few,TRBV20-1,TGCAGTGCTAGAGTGGGTGGTAGCAATCAGCCCCAGCATTTT,CSARVGGSNQPQHF
-,TRBJ2-7,-,TRBV10-3,TGTGCCATCAGTGACATCACTGCCTACGAGCAGTACTTC,CAISDITAYEQYF
TRBD2,TRBJ2-2,medium-sized,TRBV13,TGTGCCAGCAGCCGTGGGACTAGCGGGATTATCACCGGGGAGCTGTTTTTT,CASSRGTSGIITGELFF